These T cell receptor beta chains were read from a single sample in a study of T-cell memory formation after mild COVID-19. Each CDR3 protein is one row after TCRdb ran MiXCR on the 5' RACE reads. The table has just over 400,000 distinct CDR3 sequences, around a quarter seen once. Input material: PBMCs or a T cell subset sorted from them (not recorded which). These receptors all come from an adult woman who had mild COVID-19 (a few samples of this study predate the infection). Cell type and time point are not known. The CDR3 runs from the conserved cysteine through the conserved F or W. The order of the fields is J gene, V gene, D gene, clone size, CDR3 DNA, CDR3 protein. The D gene is left open where the match is weak. The size of a clone is reported for some rows only, either as once, few or many, or as a class for expanded clones.

TRBJ1-1 | TRBV4-1 | - | - | TGCGCCAGCAGCCAAGATGTCGGGAACACTGAAGCTTTCTTT | CASSQDVGNTEAFF
TRBJ2-1 | TRBV21-1 | - | - | TGTGCCAGCAGCAAAACGACGGGACTAGCGGGAGGGCCCCATGAGCAGTTCTTC | CASSKTTGLAGGPHEQFF
TRBJ1-1 | TRBV7-2 | - | few | TGTGCCAGTAACAGGGTTTTCAACACTGAAGCTTTCTTT | CASNRVFNTEAFF
TRBJ1-1 | TRBV5-1 | - | - | TGCGCCAGCAGCTTGGAGGGGGTTACTGAAGCTTTCTTT | CASSLEGVTEAFF
TRBJ2-7 | TRBV12-3/TRBV12-4 | TRBD1 | few | TGTGCCAGCAAAAGAACCGGGACAGGGGGCGAGCAGTACTTC | CASKRTGTGGEQYF
TRBJ2-5 | TRBV7-9 | - | - | TGTGCCAGCAAGGCCGTAACAGAGACCCAGTACTTC | CASKAVTETQYF
TRBJ2-7 | TRBV29-1 | TRBD2 | - | TGCAGCGTAGGACTAGCGGGGGACCCCGTCTACGAGCAGTACTTC | CSVGLAGDPVYEQYF
TRBJ2-7 | TRBV29-1 | - | many | TGCAGCGTTCGCCCCCGGAGGTCATCCTCCTACGAGCAGTACTTC | CSVRPRRSSSYEQYF
TRBJ2-1 | TRBV6-4 | - | - | TGTGCCAGCAGTGGGGATGACAGCTCCTACAATGAGCAGTTCTTC | CASSGDDSSYNEQFF
TRBJ2-6 | TRBV30 | - | - | TGTGCCTGGAGTGTCGGGTTTGGGGCCAACGTCCTGACTTTC | CAWSVGFGANVLTF
TRBJ2-1 | TRBV6-2/TRBV6-3 | TRBD1 | - | TGTGCCAGCAACAAGGGACAGGGCCATGAGCAGTTCTTC | CASNKGQGHEQFF
TRBJ2-5 | TRBV6-2/TRBV6-3 | - | few | TGTGCCAGCAGTTACCTGGGGGGAGAGACCCAGTACTTC | CASSYLGGETQYF
TRBJ1-1 | TRBV7-3 | TRBD1 | - | TGTGCCAGCAGCTTAAACAGGGGCCACACTGAAGCTTTCTTT | CASSLNRGHTEAFF
TRBJ2-7 | TRBV11-3 | TRBD1 | - | TGTGCCAGCAGCGGAGGGCGACAGGGGAGTCCTACCTACGAGCAGTACTTC | CASSGGRQGSPTYEQYF
TRBJ1-4 | TRBV6-6 | - | - | TGTGCCAGCCACAACCAGGGGTCTAATGAAAAACTGTTTTTT | CASHNQGSNEKLFF
TRBJ2-7 | TRBV4-2 | - | few | TGTGCCAGCAGCCAAGATCAGCTAGGGGAGCAGTACTTC | CASSQDQLGEQYF
TRBJ2-5 | TRBV24-1 | - | few | TGTGCCACCAGTGATTTTCGGGCCTACAAGGCGGGGCCCGACCAAGAGACCCAGTACTTC | CATSDFRAYKAGPDQETQYF
TRBJ1-4 | TRBV19 | - | few | TGTGCCAGTAGAAGGGTCGCAACTAATGAAAAACTGTTTTTT | CASRRVATNEKLFF
TRBJ2-3 | TRBV7-3 | TRBD2 | once | TGTGCCAGCAGTCACTTTCGGGGGGTCACAGATACGCAGTATTTT | CASSHFRGVTDTQYF
TRBJ2-5 | TRBV9 | - | - | TGTGCCAGCAGCGCAACCACGGGACTCCAAGAGACCCAGTACTTC | CASSATTGLQETQYF
TRBJ1-2 | TRBV19 | - | - | TGTGCCAGTAGTACCGGACCTCCTAACTATGGCTACACCTTC | CASSTGPPNYGYTF
TRBJ2-3 | TRBV10-3 | TRBD2 | few | TGTGCCATCAGTGAGACTAGCGGGAGTTATACGCAGTATTTT | CAISETSGSYTQYF
TRBJ2-2 | TRBV5-5 | - | once | TGTGCCAGCAGCTTGTCACAGATCAACACCGGGGAGCTGTTTTTT | CASSLSQINTGELFF
TRBJ2-3 | TRBV9 | TRBD2 | - | TGTGCCAGCAGCGTCTCCACTAGCGGGTCCCTCACAGATACGCAGTATTTT | CASSVSTSGSLTDTQYF
TRBJ2-5 | TRBV7-3 | TRBD2 | - | TGTGCCAGCAGTAGGGGACTAGCGGGCCAAGAGACCCAGTACTTC | CASSRGLAGQETQYF
TRBJ1-1 | TRBV4-1 | TRBD1 | few | TGCGCCAGCAGCCATGTACAGGGGGTGAGTGAAGCTTTCTTT | CASSHVQGVSEAFF
TRBJ2-1 | TRBV24-1 | TRBD2 | - | TGTGCCACCAGTGACTTATCCGCCGGGACTAGCGGGAGTAATGAGCAGTTCTTC | CATSDLSAGTSGSNEQFF
TRBJ2-3 | TRBV18 | TRBD2 | - | TGTGCCAGCTCACCACGAACGAAAACTAGCGGACGCACAGATACGCAGTATTTT | CASSPRTKTSGRTDTQYF
TRBJ1-1 | TRBV4-1 | - | - | TGCGCCAGCAGCCCACAGGGTCTGTACACTGAAGCTTTCTTT | CASSPQGLYTEAFF
TRBJ2-3 | TRBV7-8 | TRBD1 | - | TGTGCCAGCAGCTTACCCCGGACAGGGGGGGGCACAGATACGCAGTATTTT | CASSLPRTGGGTDTQYF
TRBJ2-7 | TRBV7-8 | - | - | TGTGCCAGCAGCTCACCTCCATGGACGGAGAAGTACGAGCAGTACTTC | CASSSPPWTEKYEQYF
TRBJ1-2 | TRBV7-9 | - | few | TGTGCCAGCAGCCCCCCCGGAGCGATCTATGGCTACACCTTC | CASSPPGAIYGYTF
TRBJ2-5 | TRBV7-2 | TRBD1 | - | TGTGCCAGCAGTCTGCTTTGGACAGGGGAAGAGACCCAGTACTTC | CASSLLWTGEETQYF
TRBJ2-7 | TRBV7-2 | TRBD1 | few | TGTGCCAGCAGCTCCGGGACAGGGATCTACGAGCAGTACTTC | CASSSGTGIYEQYF
TRBJ2-1 | TRBV7-3 | - | few | TGTGCCAGCAGCTTGGTGGGGCAGGGAGGCAATGAGCAGTTCTTC | CASSLVGQGGNEQFF
TRBJ2-1 | TRBV6-1 | - | few | TGTGCCAGCACCATACAGGGTACCCACAATGAGCAGTTCTTC | CASTIQGTHNEQFF
TRBJ2-5 | TRBV7-3 | TRBD2 | few | TGTGCCAGCTCGGCGGGGGGGGTTTTAGCGGGTGAACTACAAGAGACCCAGTACTTC | CASSAGGVLAGELQETQYF
TRBJ1-2 | TRBV6-5 | TRBD1 | few | TGTGCCAGCAGTACTTCCGGGACAGGGGGCTATGGCTACACCTTC | CASSTSGTGGYGYTF
TRBJ2-3 | TRBV12-3/TRBV12-4 | - | - | TGTGCCAGCAGTTTCGGCGGACTCCTCCGGGACACGAGCACAGATACGCAGTATTTT | CASSFGGLLRDTSTDTQYF
TRBJ2-3 | TRBV20-1 | TRBD2 | few | TGCAGTGCTAGGGGCCTCCTCACTAGCGGGAGAAGAACAGATACGCAGTATTTT | CSARGLLTSGRRTDTQYF
TRBJ1-1 | TRBV6-6 | TRBD1 | few | TGTGCCAGCAGTCGGGACAGGGATTTCCAAGCTTTCTTT | CASSRDRDFQAFF
TRBJ2-1 | TRBV20-1 | - | few | TGCAGTGCTACCCCAGTGGAGGGGGTACATGAGCAGTTCTTC | CSATPVEGVHEQFF
TRBJ1-2 | TRBV3-1 | TRBD1 | few | TGTGCCAGCAGCCGGGGGACAGAAAGCTCCTATGGCTACACCTTC | CASSRGTESSYGYTF
TRBJ2-5 | TRBV18 | - | - | TGTGCCAGCTCACCTGCTAACCGAGGTGATCAGACCCAGTACTTC | CASSPANRGDQTQYF
TRBJ2-3 | TRBV28 | - | few | TGTGCCAGCAGTTTCCTCTCGGGCACAGATACGCAGTATTTT | CASSFLSGTDTQYF
TRBJ1-5 | TRBV5-5 | - | few | TGTGCCAGCAGCTTGGACAGGCTTGAGCCCCAGCATTTT | CASSLDRLEPQHF
TRBJ1-2 | TRBV6-5 | - | few | TGTGCCAGCTCCCGCGCAGATAACTATGGCTACACCTTC | CASSRADNYGYTF
TRBJ2-7 | TRBV4-1 | TRBD2 | - | TGCGCCAGCAGCCAAACTCTAGCGGGGGACCTTTACGAGCAGTACTTC | CASSQTLAGDLYEQYF